These T cell receptor beta chains were read from a single sample in a study of T cells in Graves' hyperthyroidism and ophthalmopathy. TCRdb re-called the multiplex PCR reads through MiXCR, storing one row per CDR3 protein. The sample holds fewer than 550,000 distinct CDR3 sequences; roughly 14% are singletons and the top ten take 7.5% to 8%. Specimen: blood. These receptors all stem from a woman aged 18-35 years with Graves' hyperthyroidism. The CDR3 runs from the conserved cysteine through the conserved F or W. Each record gives: V gene, D gene, CDR3 length, clone size, J gene, CDR3 DNA, CDR3 protein. A D gene is named only where the DNA matches it firmly. Where a row states a size, it is once, few, many or the class of an expanded clone; other rows omit it.

>TRBV11-3|TRBD2|16|many|TRBJ2-1
TGTGCCAGCAGCTTAGACCGGGAGGGGCGGTACAATGAGCAGTTCTTC
CASSLDREGRYNEQFF
>TRBV20-1|NA|14|many|TRBJ2-7
TGCAGTGCTAGAGATTTCGGGGGAGTCTACGAGCAGTACTTC
CSARDFGGVYEQYF
>TRBV11-3|NA|14|many|TRBJ1-2
TGTGCCAGCAGCTTAGGACGGGGTAACTATGGCTACACCTTC
CASSLGRGNYGYTF
>TRBV6-2/TRBV6-3|TRBD1|15|few|TRBJ2-1
TGTGCCAGCAGCCCTCCGGGACAGAGTTACAATGAGCAGTTCTTC
CASSPPGQSYNEQFF
>TRBV15|NA|13|many|TRBJ1-5
TGTGCCACCAGCAGAGGGGGAAGGGAGCCCCAGCATTTT
CATSRGGREPQHF
>TRBV29-1|NA|15|NA|TRBJ1-1
TGCAGCGTTGAAGACCCGCCCGGACGGGACACTGAAGCTTTCTTT
CSVEDPPGRDTEAFF
>TRBV27|NA|15|few|TRBJ1-5
TGTGCCAGCAGACTAACCGGGACGAGTAATCAGCCCCAGCATTTT
CASRLTGTSNQPQHF
>TRBV11-2|NA|12|many|TRBJ2-1
TGTGCCAGCAGAATCCCCAGCGGGGAGCAGTTCTTC
CASRIPSGEQFF
>TRBV30|NA|17|NA|TRBJ1-4
TGTGCCTGGAGTGTACGTAACAGGGCACCAACTAATGAAAAACTGTTTTTT
CAWSVRNRAPTNEKLFF
>TRBV5-1|NA|15|many|TRBJ2-7
TGCGCCAGCGGACTTTATCGAGCGGGTCCTCCCGAGCAGTACTTC
CASGLYRAGPPEQYF
>TRBV15|TRBD1|13|NA|TRBJ2-7
TGTGCCACCAGCAGTGACAGGGTCGACGAGCAGTACTTC
CATSSDRVDEQYF
>TRBV20-1|NA|12|NA|TRBJ2-3
TGCAGTGCTAGAGCCCTTCAGGATACGCAGTATTTT
CSARALQDTQYF
>TRBV11-2|NA|14|many|TRBJ2-6
TGTGCCAGCAGCTCCCCAGCCGGGGCCAACGTCCTGACTTTC
CASSSPAGANVLTF
>TRBV12-3/TRBV12-4|NA|16|NA|TRBJ2-3
TGTGCCAGCAGTTTAGCAGGACCGCGCAACACAGATACGCAGTATTTT
CASSLAGPRNTDTQYF
>TRBV2|TRBD2|18|many|TRBJ2-1
TGTGCCAGCAGTTCACCGGGACTAGCTTCGAGCTCCTACAATGAGCAGTTCTTC
CASSSPGLASSSYNEQFF
>TRBV27|NA|17|NA|TRBJ1-2
TGTGCCAGCAGCGAAACGTGGCGGGGGGCTGCTAACTATGGCTACACCTTC
CASSETWRGAANYGYTF
>TRBV20-1|TRBD1|12|NA|TRBJ1-1
TGCAGTGCTCGACAGGGGACAACTGAAGCTTTCTTT
CSARQGTTEAFF
>TRBV20-1|NA|15|many|TRBJ2-7
TGCAGTGCTAGACGGCCTAGCGACCTTTCCTACGAGCAGTACTTC
CSARRPSDLSYEQYF
>TRBV7-9|TRBD2|15|many|TRBJ2-1
TGTGCCAGCAGCCAGACTAGCAAGTATTACAATGAGCAGTTCTTC
CASSQTSKYYNEQFF
>TRBV5-5|NA|13|many|TRBJ1-5
TGTGCCAGCAGCTTGTACGGCCAGCAGCCCCAGCATTTT
CASSLYGQQPQHF
>TRBV24-1|NA|16|NA|TRBJ2-6
TGTGCCACCAGTGATTTAACACCTTCTGGGGCCAACGTCCTGACTTTC
CATSDLTPSGANVLTF
>TRBV5-1|TRBD2|15|many|TRBJ2-3
TGCGCCAGCAGAGGAACTAGCGGGACCACAGATACGCAGTATTTT
CASRGTSGTTDTQYF
>TRBV7-9|NA|15|many|TRBJ2-7
TGTGCCAGCAGCTTTAAGGAGGGCCCCAACTACGAGCAGTACTTC
CASSFKEGPNYEQYF
>TRBV9|NA|13|few|TRBJ1-1
TGTGCCAGCAGCAGGGCTAGTGCCACTGAAGCTTTCTTT
CASSRASATEAFF
>TRBV20-1|NA|21|many|TRBJ1-2
TGCAGTGCTAGGGATTTTGGTGCGGGACTTACCTTACCTTTAGCTAACTATGGCTACACCTTC
CSARDFGAGLTLPLANYGYTF
>TRBV10-3|NA|12|NA|TRBJ2-1
TGTGCCATCAGTGGGGGGGCCCATGAGCAGTTCTTC
CAISGGAHEQFF
>TRBV18|NA|11|many|TRBJ1-2
TGTGCCAGCTCAAAGGACTATGGCTACACCTTC
CASSKDYGYTF
>TRBV24-1|NA|15|many|TRBJ1-4
TGTGCCACCAGTGATTTGGACAGTTGGGATGAAAAACTGTTTTTT
CATSDLDSWDEKLFF
>TRBV6-5|TRBD2|17|many|TRBJ2-5
TGTGCCAGCAGTTACTCGCGAGCGGGGGTTCTCCAAGAGACCCAGTACTTC
CASSYSRAGVLQETQYF
>TRBV12-3/TRBV12-4|NA|14|many|TRBJ2-7
TGTGCCAGCAGTTTCGAGGCGGTTACCTACGAGCAGTACTTC
CASSFEAVTYEQYF
>TRBV20-1|NA|12|few|TRBJ1-3
TGCAGTGCCCAGGAGACTGGAAACACCATATATTTT
CSAQETGNTIYF
>TRBV5-5|TRBD1|15|few|TRBJ1-2
TGTGCCAGCCGTATCAATCTACAGGGGAACTATGGCTACACCTTC
CASRINLQGNYGYTF
>TRBV15|NA|15|NA|TRBJ2-7
TGTGCCACCAGCAGAGATCCAGGGCGGGGATACGAGCAGTACTTC
CATSRDPGRGYEQYF
>TRBV20-1|TRBD1|16|NA|TRBJ1-2
TGCAGTGACGGGGACAGGCCCACCCCTTCTAACTATGGCTACACCTTC
CSDGDRPTPSNYGYTF
>TRBV10-3|NA|14|many|TRBJ2-2
TGTGCCATCACCGGGGGACCAAACACCGGGGAGCTGTTTTTT
CAITGGPNTGELFF
>TRBV6-1|NA|15|many|TRBJ1-5
TGTGCCAGCAGTGATTTCGGGGTTAGCAATCAGCCCCAGCATTTT
CASSDFGVSNQPQHF
>TRBV4-1|TRBD2|16|NA|TRBJ2-1
TGCGCCAGCAGCCAAAGGACAAGCGGGACCTACAATGAGCAGTTCTTC
CASSQRTSGTYNEQFF